Below are 7 T cell receptor beta chains sequenced from a single sample in a study of T cell responses to AZD1222 COVID-19 vaccine (dated by TCRdb to the early 2020s). Interpreted using the paper, the time point label stands for: about 28 days (+/-7) after the second vaccine dose. Library preparation was by the immunoSEQ multiplex PCR assay. As stored in TCRdb, this immuneACCESS dataset retains in-frame rearrangements with V and J assigned. A fraction of the clones does not appear; measured against another copy, unresolved V genes explain less than half of the discrepancy, and the remainder lacks a known reason. For this sample there are approximately 28,000 clones; 92% appear just once. The top ten hold roughly 8.1% of the sample. The material was peripheral blood, obtained 28 days after the second AZD1222 dose. Every receptor here comes from an adult who received the AZD1222 COVID-19 vaccine.

The V call is TRBV28, the J call TRBJ2-1; 10 positions agree with TRBD2. The V gene's germline CDR1 is MDHEN and CDR2 SYDVKM. V gave up 1 base and J gave up 10 bases; unmatched junction bases: 10. The CDR3 runs to 16 residues. The CDR3 spells CASSLSSASGRGEQFF. The CDR3 nucleotides are TGTGCCAGCAGTTTATCCTCGGCTAGCGGGAGAGGGGAGCAGTTCTTC.

J is TRBJ2-1 and V is TRBV24-1; 8 bases align to TRBD2. The germline V gene has CDR1 KGHDR and CDR2 SFDVKD. V lost 5 bases, J lost 1 base, and 21 bases stayed unmatched. The CDR3 runs 21 residues. The CDR3 spells CATSGRDTLAGRSRSYNEQFF. CDR3 nucleotides: TGTGCCACCAGTGGTCGGGACACTTTAGCGGGACGATCAAGGTCCTACAATGAGCAGTTCTTC.

V usage is TRBV20-1 and J usage is TRBJ1-5, with D perhaps TRBD1 (6 bases). Germline loops: CDR1 DFQATT, CDR2 SNEGSKA (reference sequence). The length of the CDR3 is 14 residues. Trimming stripped 3 bases from V and 1 base from J, with 10 bases between. This CDR3 is CSASPQGSNQPQHF. The CDR3 DNA reads as TGCAGTGCTAGTCCCCAGGGGAGCAATCAGCCCCAGCATTTT.

The chain couples TRBV11-2 to TRBJ1-2; 8 bases match TRBD1. After removal of 5 bases from V and 4 bases from J, the junction contained 9 bases not matched to a gene. The germline CDR1 and CDR2 sequences are SGHAT and FQNNGV. The CDR3 is 15 amino acids. This chain's CDR3 is CASSLRQGWLYGYTF. The CDR3 DNA is TGTGCCAGCAGCCTAAGACAGGGGTGGCTCTATGGCTACACCTTC.

The genes are TRBV19 and TRBJ1-1; 10 positions agree with TRBD1. The CDR3 sequence is 14 residues long. Losses at the gene ends were 6 bases for V and 5 bases for J; bases not matched to a gene: 6. Germline V gene data show CDR1 as LNHDA and CDR2 as SQIVND (reference sequence). This CDR3 reads CASSSDRGWTEAFF. Here the CDR3 DNA reads TGTGCCAGTAGCTCGGACAGGGGGTGGACTGAAGCTTTCTTT.

V and J are TRBV5-1 and TRBJ2-2; 8 nucleotides line up with TRBD1. The CDR3 length is 17 residues. The trim removed 4 bases at V and 6 bases at J, leaving 14 bases unmatched. Germline CDR1 SGHRS, CDR2 YFSETQ. DNA of the CDR3: TGCGCCAGCAGCAGGACAGGGTCTTCTGGCTGGCCCGGGGAGCTGTTTTTT. Residues: CASSRTGSSGWPGELFF.

The CDR3 protein is CASSVALPTGVGTDTQYF. CDR3 coding DNA: TGTGCCAGCAGCGTAGCTCTCCCAACAGGGGTCGGTACAGATACGCAGTATTTT. This rearrangement joins TRBV9 to TRBJ2-3, with TRBD1 identical over 7 bases. The CDR3 consists of 18 residues. After removal of 0 bases from V and 3 bases from J, the junction contained 13 bases not matched to a gene. CDR1 and CDR2 (germline): SGDLS, YYNGEE.